This T cell receptor beta chain was sequenced during a study of T-cell reconstitution after alpha-beta-depleted transplantation in children. The length of the CDR3 is 15 residues. V lost 3 bases to trimming and J lost 5 bases; unmatched junction nucleotides: 6. CDR1 is DFQATT, CDR2 SNEGSKA, per germline (reference sequence). The library targeted TCRbeta and was prepared with unique molecular identifiers. TCRdb used MiXCR to reprocess the PCR reads, holding one entry per CDR3 protein. The sample carries 100,000 or so distinct CDR3 sequences, 7% to 8% recorded once. The sequencing here drew on PBMCs, taken before TCRalphabeta/CD19-depleted stem cell transplant. This TCR derives from a boy aged 2 to 10 with acute lymphoblastic leukemia, due to receive a stem cell transplant. V usage is TRBV20-1 and J usage is TRBJ2-5; TRBD2 aligns across 13 bases. In nucleotides, the CDR3 is TGCAGTGCTAGGGCACTAGCGGGGGGGCATGAGACCCAGTACTTC. Amino acids: CSARALAGGHETQYF.